This is a list of T cell receptor beta chains from one sample in a study of T cell repertoires in cytomegalovirus infection. MiXCR was run by TCRdb on the reads, yielding one entry per CDR3 protein. The sample holds some 940,000 distinct CDR3 sequences, about a third seen once. Their cognate antigens are unknown. Source: cultured CD8+ T cells from PBMCs, taken from culture after CMV antigen stimulation. The receptors derive from a human donor in good health (CMV status not recorded). Some clones in this sample may be carry-over from other donors' samples. CDR3s include the opening cysteine and the closing phenylalanine or tryptophan. A D gene is named only where the DNA matches it firmly. A clone size is listed for some rows: how often the clone was seen (once, few, many), or a class if it is expanded.

J gene,V gene,clone size,CDR3 length,D gene,CDR3 DNA,CDR3 protein
TRBJ1-2,TRBV10-3,few,12,-,TGTGCCATCAATCAGGGCCAATATGGCTACACCTTC,CAINQGQYGYTF
TRBJ2-2,TRBV2,-,15,-,TGTGCCAGCCTAGTGGACAGCGCGAACACCGGGGAGCTGTTTTTT,CASLVDSANTGELFF
TRBJ2-2,TRBV7-6,many,13,-,TGTGCCAGCAGCTTCCAGGGTACCGGGGAGCTGTTTTTT,CASSFQGTGELFF
TRBJ1-1,TRBV27,few,13,-,TGTGCCAGCAGTCCCCAAGGGTTCACTGAAGCTTTCTTT,CASSPQGFTEAFF
TRBJ2-1,TRBV12-3/TRBV12-4,few,17,-,TGTGCCAGCAGCTCAGACAGACGAAGACGCTTATACAATGAGCAGTTCTTC,CASSSDRRRRLYNEQFF
TRBJ2-2,TRBV2,-,16,-,TGTGCCAGCAGTGAAGCGGGTTACTTGAACACCGGGGAGCTGTTTTTT,CASSEAGYLNTGELFF
TRBJ1-4,TRBV7-2,many,15,-,TGTGCCAGCAGGAGTAACCTAGCAACTAATGAAAAACTGTTTTTT,CASRSNLATNEKLFF
TRBJ2-1,TRBV7-2,many,14,TRBD1,TGTGCCAGCAGCTTAATTACAGGGGCCGTTGAGCAGTTCTTC,CASSLITGAVEQFF
TRBJ1-1,TRBV14,-,15,TRBD1,TGTGCCAGCAGCCCTTACAGGGGGCGCGTCACTGAAGCTTTCTTT,CASSPYRGRVTEAFF
TRBJ2-2,TRBV12-3/TRBV12-4,few,11,-,TGTGCCAGCCTCTACACCGGGGAGCTGTTTTTT,CASLYTGELFF
TRBJ2-3,TRBV27,-,15,-,TGTGCCAGCAGTTTACTGGGCAGGGAGGCAGATACGCAGTATTTT,CASSLLGREADTQYF
TRBJ1-2,TRBV7-9,few,16,-,TGTGCCAGCAGCTTCTTAATGGGACGGAAACGTTATGGCTACACCTTC,CASSFLMGRKRYGYTF
TRBJ2-7,TRBV6-1,few,15,-,TGTGCCAGCAGTGAAGCCCAGGGCCCTTCCTACGAGCAGTACTTC,CASSEAQGPSYEQYF
TRBJ2-7,TRBV12-5,-,14,TRBD1,TGTGCTAGTGGTTCGACCGGGACAGGGGACGAGCAGTACTTC,CASGSTGTGDEQYF
TRBJ1-1,TRBV12-3/TRBV12-4,-,12,TRBD1,TGTGCCAGCAGTCCCCTGACAGGGGAGGCTTTCTTT,CASSPLTGEAFF
TRBJ1-2,TRBV29-1,-,13,-,TGCAGCGTTGAACGGAAGGGTTATAGTGGCTACACCTTC,CSVERKGYSGYTF
TRBJ2-1,TRBV12-5,few,15,-,TGTGCTAGTGGTTTTGGGAGCGGCTCCTACAATGAGCAGTTCTTC,CASGFGSGSYNEQFF
TRBJ2-2,TRBV11-2,-,12,-,TGTGTCAGCAGCCCCGATGGGAGGGAGCTGTTTTTT,CVSSPDGRELFF
TRBJ2-1,TRBV24-1,-,15,TRBD1,TGTGCCACCAGTAGTCGGGACAGCTTCTACAATGAGCAGTTCTTC,CATSSRDSFYNEQFF
TRBJ2-3,TRBV6-1,many,15,TRBD2,TGTGCCAGCAGCCAACTAGCGGGGAGCACAGATACGCAGTATTTT,CASSQLAGSTDTQYF
TRBJ1-1,TRBV9,-,15,TRBD1,TGTGCCAGCGGCTCCAGGGGGCGAGGGGGCACTGAAGCTTTCTTT,CASGSRGRGGTEAFF
TRBJ1-5,TRBV7-8,few,14,-,TGTGCCAGCAGCTTAAGTCGGGGAGATCAGCCCCAGCATTTT,CASSLSRGDQPQHF
TRBJ1-2,TRBV7-6,few,13,-,TGTGCCAGCAGCCAGGACGAACGCAGGGGCTACACCTTC,CASSQDERRGYTF
TRBJ2-2,TRBV4-1,few,16,-,TGTGCCAGCAGCCAAGAACAGGGTGGGGACACCGGGGAGCTGTTTTTT,CASSQEQGGDTGELFF
TRBJ1-5,TRBV5-5,-,15,-,TGTGCCAGCAGGAAGACACCGTATAGCAATCAGCCCCAGCATTTT,CASRKTPYSNQPQHF
TRBJ2-1,TRBV4-2,-,14,-,TGTGCCAGCAGCCAAGAACCCAGGGACAATGAGCAGTTCTTC,CASSQEPRDNEQFF
TRBJ2-2,TRBV28,-,17,TRBD2,TGTGCCAGCAGCCTCGTGGGAGGGCCGGGGCACACCGGGGAGCTGTTTTTT,CASSLVGGPGHTGELFF
TRBJ2-2,TRBV5-8,-,15,-,TGTGCCAGCAGCATTAGCGAGGACGACACCGGGGAGCTGTTTTTT,CASSISEDDTGELFF
TRBJ2-3,TRBV10-3,few,14,-,TGTGCCTCTACCCCGGACTCCTACACAGATACGCAGTATTTT,CASTPDSYTDTQYF
TRBJ2-4,TRBV23-1,few,14,-,TGCGCCAGTCCCCCCGGGCCCGAGAAAAACATTCAGTACTTC,CASPPGPEKNIQYF
TRBJ2-5,TRBV3-1,-,15,-,TGTGCCAGCAGCCATAGGGACAAGGCCTTAGAGACCCAGTACTTC,CASSHRDKALETQYF
TRBJ2-3,TRBV19,many,17,TRBD2,TGTGCCAGTAGTTGGACTAGCGGGGGGTCTAGCACAGATACGCAGTATTTT,CASSWTSGGSSTDTQYF
TRBJ1-1,TRBV19,-,13,-,TGTGCCAGTACCCTGACGGGGAACACTGAAGCTTTCTTT,CASTLTGNTEAFF
TRBJ2-7,TRBV4-1,-,15,TRBD1,TGCGCCAGCAGCCAAGGGGGGGGACAGGGGTACGAGCAGTACTTC,CASSQGGGQGYEQYF